The source of this T cell receptor beta chain is a study of regulatory T cells in long-lasting Graves disease. The sample's time point: newly diagnosed GD, antithyroid drugs for less than 3 months. RNA from PBMCs was the source of the TCR library. The V segment lost 10 bases and the J segment 0 bases; nucleotides outside the gene matches: 4. CDR1 ENHRY and CDR2 SYGVKD come from the germline V gene. The CDR3 is made up of 13 amino acids. Study conclusions and caveats: Favored usage of TRBV28, TRBJ1-2 and TRBJ2-5 was recorded in persistent disease. Public clonotype sharing was higher in persistent than newly diagnosed patients.

This clonotype appeared many times. Its target is unknown. With iRepertoire HTBI primers and Arm-PCR of CDR3 regions, TCR beta libraries were built. TCRdb analysed the multiplex PCR reads with MiXCR anew, one entry per CDR3 protein. The table lists some 240,000 distinct CDR3 sequences, roughly 19% of them singletons. The sample was also linked to a second study, of T cells in Graves' hyperthyroidism and ophthalmopathy. Per that study: Newly diagnosed hyperthyroidism patients aged 18 to 65 years had disease lasting under 2 months.

V and J are TRBV10-3 and TRBJ2-3, with 7 bases that match TRBD2. The starting material was peripheral blood mononuclear cells (PBMCs), obtained at new diagnosis, from a patient treated with antithyroid drugs. This TCR was recovered from a woman younger than 45 with Graves disease. CDR3 bases: TGTGCCACTAGCGGTTCTAGCACAGATACGCAGTATTTT. This translates into CATSGSSTDTQYF.